Shown below are 21 T cell receptor beta chains from a single sample sequenced in a study of T cell clonality in common variable immunodeficiency. Assay: immunoSEQ multiplex PCR; the TCRdb copy retains only in-frame clones and omits some. Recorded here are some 52,000 clones, none singletons. Specimen: peripheral blood mononuclear cells. The source of these receptors is a person aged 18 to 75 in good health.

This clone has at least ten counts. The CDR3 is cut off 3 residues early in the read; its end comes from the germline J gene. V is TRBV7-3 and J is TRBJ2-1, with 13 bases matching TRBD2. Germline V lookup: CDR1 SGHTA, CDR2 FQGTGA. The junction had 0 bases not matched to a gene; V was cut back by 0 bases and J by 1 base. The CDR3 is 17 amino acids. CDR3: CASSLTGLAGSYNEQFF. The CDR3 bases that were read are TGTGCCAGCAGCTTAACGGGACTAGCGGGGTCCTACAATGAG.

This clone was picked up many times. The DNA ends 3 residues before the CDR3 does, and the rest of the CDR3 is filled in from the germline J gene. This chain joins TRBV30 and TRBJ1-2; no reliable D call. V lost 4 bases to trimming and J lost 6 bases, with 12 bases between them. The germline V gene has CDR1 GTSNPN and CDR2 SVGIG (reference sequence). The CDR3 sequence is 12 residues long. The sequenced part of the CDR3 DNA is TGTGCCTGGACCCCCCCGCAGGATGGC. It translates to CAWTPPQDG. The entire CDR3 sequence reads CAWTPPQDGYTF.

The CDR3 bases that were read are TGTGCCAGCTCACTAGGACAGCCTGGAAACACC. Translated: CASSLGQPGNT. The CDR3 in full is CASSLGQPGNTIYF. The chain couples TRBV18 to TRBJ1-3, with D perhaps TRBD1 (6 bases). The CDR3 end falls 3 residues outside the read, so it is completed with the germline J gene. V lost 4 bases to trimming and J lost 2 bases, with 9 bases between them. Germline CDR1 reads KGHSH; CDR2 reads LQKENI. The CDR3 has 14 amino acids.

This clone has at least ten counts. The CDR3 goes on 3 residues after the read ends, and that part is filled in from the germline J gene. The gene calls are TRBV19 and TRBJ2-1; 8 bases line up with TRBD2. CDR1 is LNHDA and CDR2 is SQIVND in the germline V gene (reference sequence). This CDR3 region has 13 residues. V gave up 7 bases and J gave up 5 bases; unmatched junction bases: 4. The CDR3 DNA, read in part, is TGTGCCAGTACCACGGGGGGGAACAATGAG. Residues: CASTTGGNNE. The whole CDR3 protein reads CASTTGGNNEQFF.

The table lists this clone with many counts. The read is 3 residues too short to cover the CDR3 end, so that end is filled in from the germline J gene. This chain joins TRBV7-3 and TRBJ2-3; 10 positions match TRBD2. The V gene's germline CDR1 is SGHTA and CDR2 FQGTGA. This CDR3 contains 17 residues. Trimming at V came to 0 bases and at J to 2 bases, leaving 5 bases not matched to a gene. CDR3 DNA (partial): TGTGCCAGCAGCTTAACGTCTAGCGGGAGCCTCACAGATACG. Its translation: CASSLTSSGSLTDT. The entire CDR3 protein reads CASSLTSSGSLTDTQYF.

This clone appeared many times. The CDR3 is cut off 3 residues early in the read; its end comes from the germline J gene. The chain recombines TRBV18 with TRBJ2-5; D not certain. The germline V and J ends were trimmed by 3 bases and 1 base, with 15 bases remaining between them. This CDR3 spans 16 amino acids. Germline lookup yields CDR1 KGHSH and CDR2 LQKENI. CDR3 DNA, as far as it was read: TGTGCCAGCTCACCTCGTACGAGTTTGGCCCAAGAGACC. Translation: CASSPRTSLAQET. The CDR3 in full is CASSPRTSLAQETQYF.

This clone showed up many times. The CDR3 end lies 3 residues beyond the end of the read and is filled in from the germline J gene. This chain joins TRBV7-3 and TRBJ1-3, with 10 bases matching TRBD1. Germline V gene lookup returns CDR1 SGHTA and CDR2 FQGTGA. V gave up 4 bases and J gave up 4 bases; unmatched junction bases: 4. The CDR3 loop spans 15 amino acids. CDR3 DNA, as far as it was read: TGTGCCAGCAGCTACCGGGACAGGGGAGGAAACACC. As protein: CASSYRDRGGNT. The CDR3 as a whole reads CASSYRDRGGNTIYF. Based on the CDR3 plus reference TRBV7-3 and TRBJ1-3, the full variable domain is GAGVSQTPSNKVTEKGKYVELRCDPISGHTALYWYRQSLGQGPEFLIYFQGTGAADDSGLPNDRFFAVRPEGSVSTLKIQRTERGDSAVYLCASSYRDRGGNTIYFGEGSWLTVV.

This clone was seen at least ten times. Coverage ceases 3 residues before the CDR3 finishes, and the germline J gene fills in the end. This chain uses TRBV2 with TRBJ2-7; TRBD1 might be the D (5 bases). Trimming removed 6 bases at V and 0 bases at J, with 15 bases between. The CDR3 is made up of 15 amino acids. The V gene's germline CDR1 is SNHLY and CDR2 FYNNEI. CDR3 amino acids: CASSERRQRSYEQYF. The CDR3 bases that were read are TGTGCCAGCAGCGAACGGCGACAGCGCTCCTACGAG. Filled out from reference TRBV2 and TRBJ2-7, the complete variable domain reads EPEVTQTPSHQVTQMGQEVILRCVPISNHLYFYWYRQILGQKVEFLVSFYNNEISEKSEIFDDQFSVERPDGSNFTLKIRSTKLEDSAMYFCASSERRQRSYEQYFGPGTRLTVT.

This clone was picked up many times. The DNA ends 3 residues before the CDR3 does, and the rest of the CDR3 is filled in from the germline J gene. The chain recombines TRBV7-2 with TRBJ2-3; 9 bases align to TRBD2. V gave up 1 base and J gave up 6 bases; unmatched junction bases: 5. Germline-derived CDR1 and CDR2 are SGHTA and FQGNSA. This CDR3 has 15 amino acids. CDR3 loop: CASSLVGGRADTQYF. CDR3 DNA, as far as it was read: TGTGCCAGCAGCTTAGTCGGCGGGAGGGCTGATACG.

This clone was counted ten times or more. The sequenced fragment ends 3 residues before the CDR3 boundary, so the rest is inferred from the germline J gene. The rearrangement links TRBV7-9 to TRBJ2-7; 9 positions agree with TRBD2. Trimming took 3 bases from V and 0 from J; bases not matched to a gene: 0. The CDR3 contains 14 residues. Germline CDR1 is SEHNR and CDR2 is FQNEAQ (reference sequence). The CDR3 spells CASSFSGGSYEQYF. Partial CDR3 DNA: TGTGCCAGCAGCTTTAGCGGGGGCTCCTACGAG. The whole variable domain, remainder taken from reference TRBV7-9 and TRBJ2-7, is DTGVSQNPRHKITKRGQNVTFRCDPISEHNRLYWYRQTLGQGPEFLTYFQNEAQLEKSRLLSDRFSAERPKGSFSTLEIQRTEQGDSAMYLCASSFSGGSYEQYFGPGTRLTVT.

This clone was seen at least ten times. The sequence runs out 3 residues before the end of the CDR3; the remainder is reconstructed from the germline J gene. The same CDR3 arises from other DNA sequences in this sample as well. The chain joins TRBV20-1 to TRBJ2-3, with a weak D call TRBD2 (7 bases). The V end lost 4 bases, the J end lost 7 bases, and 12 bases lay between the germline ends. From germline, CDR1 is DFQATT and CDR2 SNEGSKA (reference sequence). The CDR3 extends over 12 amino acids. Incomplete CDR3 DNA: TGCAGTGCTACTCGGGGGGCTAATACG. This encodes CSATRGANT. The entire CDR3 sequence reads CSATRGANTQYF.

This clone was seen at least ten times. The CDR3 extends 3 residues past the end of the read, so its final part is completed from the germline J gene. J is TRBJ2-3 and V is TRBV2; a possible D gene is TRBD1 (6 bases). Trimming left V 2 bases short and J 3 bases short, with 18 bases between. Looked up from germline, CDR1 is SNHLY and CDR2 is FYNNEI. The CDR3 spans 17 residues. The CDR3 spells CASSESTLGARTDTQYF. Incomplete CDR3 DNA: TGTGCCAGCAGTGAATCGACTTTGGGGGCGCGGACAGATACG.

This clone was detected a few times. The read falls 3 residues short of the CDR3 end, and the missing part is taken from the germline J gene. This chain connects TRBV19 to TRBJ1-2, with a weak D call TRBD1 (6 bases). The germline CDR1 and CDR2 sequences are LNHDA and SQIVND (reference sequence). CDR3 length: 16 residues. The ends were cut back, 5 bases at V and 7 bases at J, with 23 bases in the middle. CDR3 sequence reads: CASSPMMGAGAPGYTF. CDR3 DNA, as far as it was read: TGTGCCAGTAGTCCCATGATGGGGGCGGGGGCTCCTGGC.

This clone was seen many times. The CDR3 spells CASSEASGRTYNEQFF. Partial CDR3 DNA: TGTGCCAGCAGTGAGGCTAGCGGGAGAACCTACAATGAG. V and J are TRBV2 and TRBJ2-1, with TRBD2 matching over 10 bases. The read ends 3 residues shy of where the CDR3 ends; the end is completed using the germline J gene. The V gene's germline CDR1 is SNHLY and CDR2 FYNNEI. The CDR3 has 16 residues. Trimming took 3 bases from V and 2 from J; bases not matched to a gene: 4.

This clone was seen at least ten times. With the read ending 3 residues before the CDR3 end, the germline J gene is used to fill in that end. The chain carries TRBV4-1 and TRBJ2-5; 7 nucleotides agree with TRBD1. Germline assignment: CDR1 MGHRA and CDR2 YSYEKL. After removal of 3 bases from V and 5 bases from J, the junction contained 9 bases not matched to a gene. This CDR3 comprises 15 residues. The CDR3 bases that were read are TGCGCCAGCAGCCACTCCAGCGGCAGGGGGGAGACC. Its translation: CASSHSSGRGET. The entire CDR3 is CASSHSSGRGETQYF.

This clone was picked up many times. The missing CDR3 end, 3 residues past where the read stops, is filled in from the germline J gene. The chain combines TRBV2 with TRBJ2-1; 12 positions match TRBD2. CDR3 length: 15 residues. Germline V CDR1 and CDR2: SNHLY, FYNNEI. V gave up 6 bases and J gave up 9 bases; unmatched junction bases: 9. CDR3 DNA (partial): TGTGCCAGCAGGTGGTCTAGCGGGAGGGCGGGTGAG. Translating gives CASRWSSGRAGE. The whole CDR3 is CASRWSSGRAGEQFF.

This clone was observed many times. The part of the CDR3 DNA that was read is TGTGCCAGCGGCTCTAGCGGGGGGTCACCCTACAATGAG. Its translation is CASGSSGGSPYNE. The entire CDR3 is CASGSSGGSPYNEQFF. The chain employs TRBV6-4 and TRBJ2-1; 11 bases match TRBD2. The read falls 3 residues short of the CDR3 end, and the missing part is taken from the germline J gene. Trimming cost V 8 bases and J 2 bases; bases outside gene matches: 8. Germline CDR1 and CDR2: MRHNA and SNTAGT. The CDR3 has 16 residues.

This clone was counted ten times or more. The missing CDR3 end, 3 residues past where the read stops, is filled in from the germline J gene. The rearrangement links TRBV30 to TRBJ2-3, with D uncertain. V was trimmed by 0 bases and J by 2 bases, leaving 6 bases between them. The CDR3 contains 13 residues. The germline CDR1 and CDR2 sequences are GTSNPN and SVGIG (reference sequence). CDR3 sequence: CAWSVLVTDTQYF. Incomplete CDR3 DNA: TGTGCCTGGAGTGTACTCGTCACAGATACG.

This clone was seen ten or more times. The CDR3 end is not reached by the read, which stops 3 residues before it; the germline J gene fills it in. This chain joins TRBV19 and TRBJ1-2, with 7 positions matching TRBD1. V dropped 5 bases and J dropped 0; count of bases not matched to a gene: 9. Germline-derived CDR1 and CDR2 are LNHDA and SQIVND (reference sequence). This CDR3 has 16 amino acids. CDR3 sequence: CASSVGTASPNYGYTF. The sequenced CDR3 bases are TGTGCCAGTAGTGTCGGGACAGCCTCCCCTAACTATGGC.

This clone was seen at least ten times. The read ends 3 residues shy of where the CDR3 ends; the end is completed using the germline J gene. The V gene is TRBV12-3 or TRBV12-4, the J gene TRBJ2-7; TRBD1 matches 9 bases. The CDR3 spans 14 residues. V dropped 5 bases and J dropped 5; count of bases not matched to a gene: 7. The CDR3: CASSNRTGVNEQYF. CDR3 DNA (partial): TGTGCCAGCAGTAACCGGACAGGGGTCAACGAG.

This clone has a count of ten or more. From the germline J gene comes the end of the CDR3, since the read stops 3 residues before it. The chain carries TRBV6-1 and TRBJ2-7, with TRBD1 matching 7 bases. The germline gives CDR1 MNHNS, CDR2 SASEGT. V shed 3 bases, J shed 4 bases, and the junction held 6 bases outside the gene matches. The CDR3 sequence is 14 residues long. CDR3 sequence reads: CASSDQGQRYEQYF. The CDR3 DNA, read in part, is TGTGCCAGCAGTGACCAGGGACAGAGGTACGAG.